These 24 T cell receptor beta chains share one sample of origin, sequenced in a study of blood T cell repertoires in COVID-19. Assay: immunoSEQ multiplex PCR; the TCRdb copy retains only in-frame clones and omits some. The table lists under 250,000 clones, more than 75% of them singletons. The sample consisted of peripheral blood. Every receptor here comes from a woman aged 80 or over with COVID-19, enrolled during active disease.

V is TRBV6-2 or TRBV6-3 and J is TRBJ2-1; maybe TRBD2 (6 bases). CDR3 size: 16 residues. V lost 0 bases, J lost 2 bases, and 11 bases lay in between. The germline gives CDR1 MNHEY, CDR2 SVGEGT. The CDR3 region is CASSYSIGGPYNEQFF. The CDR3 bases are TGTGCCAGCAGTTACTCGATCGGGGGTCCCTACAATGAGCAGTTCTTC.

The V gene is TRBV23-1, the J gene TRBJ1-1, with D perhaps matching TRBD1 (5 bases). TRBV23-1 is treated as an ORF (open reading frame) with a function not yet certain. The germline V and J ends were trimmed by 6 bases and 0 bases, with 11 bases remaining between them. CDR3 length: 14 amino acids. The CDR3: CASSPTGVNTEAFF. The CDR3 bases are TGCGCCAGCAGCCCCACGGGGGTGAACACTGAAGCTTTCTTT.

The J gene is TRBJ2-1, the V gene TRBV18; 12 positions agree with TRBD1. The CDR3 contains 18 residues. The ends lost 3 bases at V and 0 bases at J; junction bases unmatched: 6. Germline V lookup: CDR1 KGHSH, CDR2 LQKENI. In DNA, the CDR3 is TGTGCCAGCTCACCCGGGACAGGGGGCGAGAGCTCCTACAATGAGCAGTTCTTC. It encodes CASSPGTGGESSYNEQFF.

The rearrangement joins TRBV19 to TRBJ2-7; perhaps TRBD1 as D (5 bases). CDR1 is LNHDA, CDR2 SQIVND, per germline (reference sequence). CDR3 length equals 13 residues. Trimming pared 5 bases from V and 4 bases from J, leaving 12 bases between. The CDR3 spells CASSAASGYEQYV. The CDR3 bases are TGTGCCAGTAGTGCCGCCTCAGGGTACGAGCAGTACGTC.

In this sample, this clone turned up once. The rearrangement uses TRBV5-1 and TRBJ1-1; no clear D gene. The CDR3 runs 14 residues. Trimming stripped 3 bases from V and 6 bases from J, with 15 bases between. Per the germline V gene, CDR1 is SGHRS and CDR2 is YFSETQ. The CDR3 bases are TGCGCCAGCAGCTCGGAGATCCTCAGCGCTGAAGCTTTCTTT. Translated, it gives CASSSEILSAEAFF.

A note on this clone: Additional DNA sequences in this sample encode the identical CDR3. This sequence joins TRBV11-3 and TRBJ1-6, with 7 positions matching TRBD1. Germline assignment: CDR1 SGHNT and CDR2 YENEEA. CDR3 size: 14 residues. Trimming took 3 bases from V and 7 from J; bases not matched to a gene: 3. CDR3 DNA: TGTGCCAGCAGCTTGGGACAGCCGAATTCACCCCTCCACTTT. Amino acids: CASSLGQPNSPLHF.

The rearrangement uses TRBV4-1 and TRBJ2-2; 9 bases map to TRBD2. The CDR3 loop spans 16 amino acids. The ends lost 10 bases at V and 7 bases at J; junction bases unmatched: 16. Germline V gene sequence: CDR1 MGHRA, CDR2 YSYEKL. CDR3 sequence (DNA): TGCGCCACCTCTAGGGATCCGGGACTAGCATACGGGGAGCTGTTTTTT. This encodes CATSRDPGLAYGELFF.

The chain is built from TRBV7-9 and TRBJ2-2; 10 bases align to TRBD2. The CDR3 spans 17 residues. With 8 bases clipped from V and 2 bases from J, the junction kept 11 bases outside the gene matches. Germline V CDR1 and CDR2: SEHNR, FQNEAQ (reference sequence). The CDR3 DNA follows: TGTGCCAGCGGCCCCCCCACTAGCGGGGCAAACACCGGGGAGCTGTTTTTT. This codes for CASGPPTSGANTGELFF.

The CDR3 DNA reads TGTGCCAGCAGACAGGGGGCTTATCAGCCCCAGCATTTT. It specifies CASRQGAYQPQHF. The chain recombines TRBV2 with TRBJ1-5, with 9 bases lining up with TRBD1. The CDR3 totals 13 residues. The germline V gene has CDR1 SNHLY and CDR2 FYNNEI. V was clipped by 6 bases and J by 5 bases; unmatched bases: 2.

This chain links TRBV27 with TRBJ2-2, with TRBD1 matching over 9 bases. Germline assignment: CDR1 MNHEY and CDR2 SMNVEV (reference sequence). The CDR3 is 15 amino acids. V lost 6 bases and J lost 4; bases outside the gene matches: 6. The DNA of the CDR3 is TGTGCCAGCAGATTCGGGACAGGGAGCACCGGGGAGCTGTTTTTT. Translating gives CASRFGTGSTGELFF.

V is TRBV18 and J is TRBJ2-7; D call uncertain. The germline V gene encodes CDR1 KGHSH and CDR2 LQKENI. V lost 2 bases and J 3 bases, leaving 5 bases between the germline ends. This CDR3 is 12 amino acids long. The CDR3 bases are TGTGCCAGCTCACCAAATCTCTACGAGCAGTACTTC. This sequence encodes CASSPNLYEQYF.

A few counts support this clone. The CDR3: CASSQDGRWDTTYNEQFF. CDR3 DNA sequence: TGCGCCAGCAGCCAAGATGGCCGATGGGACACAACCTACAATGAGCAGTTCTTC. The J gene is TRBJ2-1, the V gene TRBV4-3; a possible D gene is TRBD1 (6 bases). V lost 0 bases, J lost 2 bases, and 17 bases lay in between. The CDR3 is 18 residues long. Germline V CDR1 and CDR2: LGHNA, YSLEER.

CDR3 bases: TGTGCCAGCAGCCAAGCGGGACAGGGCGCATATTCACCCCTCCACTTT. This sequence encodes CASSQAGQGAYSPLHF. V usage is TRBV3-1 (or the pseudogene TRBV3-2) and J usage is TRBJ1-6, with 9 positions matching TRBD1. From germline, CDR1 is LGHDT and CDR2 YNNKEL (reference sequence). Trimming removed 1 base from V and 8 bases from J; junction bases left unmatched: 6. CDR3 length: 16 residues.

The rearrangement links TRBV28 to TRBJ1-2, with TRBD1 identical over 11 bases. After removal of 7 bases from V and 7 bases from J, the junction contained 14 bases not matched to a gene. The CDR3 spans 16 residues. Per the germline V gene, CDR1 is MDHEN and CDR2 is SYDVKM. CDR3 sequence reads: CASTATGTGGRGGYTF. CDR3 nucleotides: TGTGCCAGCACCGCAACCGGGACAGGGGGACGAGGTGGCTACACCTTC.

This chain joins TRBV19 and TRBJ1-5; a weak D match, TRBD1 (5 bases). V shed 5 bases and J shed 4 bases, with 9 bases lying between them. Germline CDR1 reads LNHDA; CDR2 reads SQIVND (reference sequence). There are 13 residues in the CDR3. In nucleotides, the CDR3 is TGTGCCAGTAGTCTACAGGTTAATCAGCCCCAGCATTTT. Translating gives CASSLQVNQPQHF.

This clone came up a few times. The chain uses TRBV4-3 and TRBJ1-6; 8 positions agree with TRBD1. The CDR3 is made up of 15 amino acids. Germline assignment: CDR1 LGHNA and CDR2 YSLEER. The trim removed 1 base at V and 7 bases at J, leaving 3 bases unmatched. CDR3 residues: CASSQGRDRNSPLHF. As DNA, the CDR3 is TGCGCCAGCAGCCAAGGACGGGACAGGAATTCACCCCTCCACTTT.

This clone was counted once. DNA for the CDR3: TGTGCCAGCAGCCAACCGGACAGGGATGGAAACACCATATATTTT. Its protein product is CASSQPDRDGNTIYF. The V and J genes are TRBV3-1 (or the pseudogene TRBV3-2) and TRBJ1-3; TRBD1 matches at 8 bases. The trim removed 2 bases at V and 3 bases at J, leaving 3 bases unmatched. CDR1 is LGHDT, CDR2 YNNKEL, per germline (reference sequence). CDR3 length: 15 amino acids.

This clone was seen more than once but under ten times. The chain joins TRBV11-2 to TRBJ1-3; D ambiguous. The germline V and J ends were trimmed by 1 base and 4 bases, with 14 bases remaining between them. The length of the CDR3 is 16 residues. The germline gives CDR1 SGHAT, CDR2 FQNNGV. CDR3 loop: CASSLVQPIVGNTIYF. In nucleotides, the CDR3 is TGTGCCAGCAGCTTAGTCCAACCTATAGTCGGAAACACCATATATTTT.

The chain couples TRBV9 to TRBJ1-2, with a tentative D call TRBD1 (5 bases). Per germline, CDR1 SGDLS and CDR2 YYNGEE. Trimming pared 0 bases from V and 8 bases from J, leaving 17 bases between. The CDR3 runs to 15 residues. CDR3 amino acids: CASSVERVGEGGYTF. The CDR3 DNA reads TGTGCCAGCAGCGTAGAACGGGTAGGGGAAGGGGGCTACACCTTC.

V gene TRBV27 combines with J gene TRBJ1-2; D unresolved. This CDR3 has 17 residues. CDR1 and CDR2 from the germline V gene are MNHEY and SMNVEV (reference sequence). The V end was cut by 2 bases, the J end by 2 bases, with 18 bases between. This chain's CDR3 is CASSLKAGGLGNYGYTF. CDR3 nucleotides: TGTGCCAGCAGTTTAAAGGCAGGAGGACTCGGGAACTATGGCTACACCTTC.

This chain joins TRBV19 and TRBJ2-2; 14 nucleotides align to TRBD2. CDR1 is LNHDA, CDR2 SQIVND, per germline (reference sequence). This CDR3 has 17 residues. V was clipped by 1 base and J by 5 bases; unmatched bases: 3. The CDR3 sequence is CASSIGGLAGVTGELFF. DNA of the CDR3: TGTGCCAGTAGTATAGGGGGACTAGCGGGGGTTACCGGGGAGCTGTTTTTT.

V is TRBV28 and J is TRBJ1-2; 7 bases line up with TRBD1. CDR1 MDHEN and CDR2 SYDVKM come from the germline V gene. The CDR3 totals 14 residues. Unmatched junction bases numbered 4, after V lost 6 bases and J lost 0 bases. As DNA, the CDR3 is TGTGCCAGCAGGCTGACAGGGACTAACTATGGCTACACCTTC. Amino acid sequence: CASRLTGTNYGYTF.

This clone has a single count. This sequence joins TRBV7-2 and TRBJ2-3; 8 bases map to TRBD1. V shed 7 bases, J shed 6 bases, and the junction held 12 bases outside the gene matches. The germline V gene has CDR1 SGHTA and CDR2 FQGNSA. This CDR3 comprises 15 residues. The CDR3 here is CASTSGGMEGDTQYF. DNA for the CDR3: TGTGCCAGCACCTCAGGGGGCATGGAGGGGGATACGCAGTATTTT.

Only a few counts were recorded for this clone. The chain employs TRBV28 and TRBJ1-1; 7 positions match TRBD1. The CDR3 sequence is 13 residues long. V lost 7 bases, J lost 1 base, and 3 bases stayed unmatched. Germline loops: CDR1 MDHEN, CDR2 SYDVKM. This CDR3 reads CASTGTANTEAFF. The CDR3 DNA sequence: TGTGCCAGCACCGGGACAGCGAACACTGAAGCTTTCTTT.